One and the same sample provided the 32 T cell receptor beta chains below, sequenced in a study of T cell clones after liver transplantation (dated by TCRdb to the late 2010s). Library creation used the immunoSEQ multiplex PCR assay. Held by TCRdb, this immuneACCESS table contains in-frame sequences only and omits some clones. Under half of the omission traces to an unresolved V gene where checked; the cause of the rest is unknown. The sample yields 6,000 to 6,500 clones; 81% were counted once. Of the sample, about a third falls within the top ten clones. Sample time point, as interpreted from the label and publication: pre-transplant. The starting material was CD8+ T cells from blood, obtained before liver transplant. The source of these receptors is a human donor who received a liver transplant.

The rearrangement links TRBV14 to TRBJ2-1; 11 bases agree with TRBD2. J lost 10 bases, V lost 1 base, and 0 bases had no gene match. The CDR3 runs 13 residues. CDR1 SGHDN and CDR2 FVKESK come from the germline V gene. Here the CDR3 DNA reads TGTGCCAGCAGCCAAGTAGCGGGAGGGGAGCAGTTCTTC. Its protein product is CASSQVAGGEQFF.

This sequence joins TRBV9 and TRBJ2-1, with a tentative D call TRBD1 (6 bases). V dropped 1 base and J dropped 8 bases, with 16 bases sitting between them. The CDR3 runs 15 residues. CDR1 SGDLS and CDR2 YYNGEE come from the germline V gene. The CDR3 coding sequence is TGTGCCAGCAGCGTATTTGACCGGGACAACGATGAGCAGTTCTTC. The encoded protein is CASSVFDRDNDEQFF.

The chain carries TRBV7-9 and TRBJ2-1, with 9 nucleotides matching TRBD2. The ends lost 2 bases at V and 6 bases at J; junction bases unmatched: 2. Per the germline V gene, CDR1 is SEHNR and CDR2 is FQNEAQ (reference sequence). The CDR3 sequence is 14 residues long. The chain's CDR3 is CASSLLAGVNEQFF. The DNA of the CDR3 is TGTGCCAGCAGCTTATTAGCGGGAGTCAATGAGCAGTTCTTC.

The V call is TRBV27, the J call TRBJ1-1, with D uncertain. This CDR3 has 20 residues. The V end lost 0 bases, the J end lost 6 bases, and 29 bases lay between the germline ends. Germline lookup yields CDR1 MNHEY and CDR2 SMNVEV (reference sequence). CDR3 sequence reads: CASSLSIIFVGSPLGAEAFF. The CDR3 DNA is TGTGCCAGCAGTTTATCGATAATTTTTGTAGGCAGCCCTCTTGGCGCTGAAGCTTTCTTT.

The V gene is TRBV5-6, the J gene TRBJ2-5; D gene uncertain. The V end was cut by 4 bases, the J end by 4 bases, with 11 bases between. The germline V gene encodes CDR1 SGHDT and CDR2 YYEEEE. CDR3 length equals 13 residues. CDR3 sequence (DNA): TGTGCCAGCAGCAACGACTTGGGAGAGACCCAGTACTTC. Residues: CASSNDLGETQYF.

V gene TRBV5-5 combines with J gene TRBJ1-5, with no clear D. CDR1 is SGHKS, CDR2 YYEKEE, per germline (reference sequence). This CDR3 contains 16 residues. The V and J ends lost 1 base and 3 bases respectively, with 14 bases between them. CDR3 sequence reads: CASSLSVVLSNQPQHF. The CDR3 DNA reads TGTGCCAGCAGCTTGAGCGTTGTCCTCTCCAATCAGCCCCAGCATTTT.

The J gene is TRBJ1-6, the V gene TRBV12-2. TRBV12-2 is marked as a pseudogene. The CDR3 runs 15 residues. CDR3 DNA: TGTGCAAGTCGCCTAGGGATCCTAACGCCTTCACCCCTCCACTTT. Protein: CASRLGILTPSPLHF.

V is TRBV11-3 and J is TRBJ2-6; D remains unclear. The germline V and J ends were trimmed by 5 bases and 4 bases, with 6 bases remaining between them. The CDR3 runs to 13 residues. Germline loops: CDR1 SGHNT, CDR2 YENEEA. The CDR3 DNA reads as TGTGCCAGCAGCCCCTGGGGGGCCAACGTCCTGACTTTC. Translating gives CASSPWGANVLTF.

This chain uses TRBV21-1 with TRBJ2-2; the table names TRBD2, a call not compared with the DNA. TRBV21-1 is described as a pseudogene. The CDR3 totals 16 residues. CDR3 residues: CASSKLGLAGGGELFF. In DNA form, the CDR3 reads TGTGCCAGCAGCAAACTGGGACTAGCGGGAGGGGGGGAGCTGTTTTTT.

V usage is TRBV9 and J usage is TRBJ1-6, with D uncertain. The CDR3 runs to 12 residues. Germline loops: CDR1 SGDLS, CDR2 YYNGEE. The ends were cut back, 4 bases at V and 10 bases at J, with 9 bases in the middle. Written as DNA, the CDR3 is TGTGCCAGCAGCCCATTTGGCTCACCCCTCCACTTT. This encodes CASSPFGSPLHF.

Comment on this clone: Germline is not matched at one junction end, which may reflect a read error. The CDR3 reads CASITLPGATGKLFF. In nucleotides, the CDR3 is TGTGCCAGCATTACTTTACCGGGGGCCACCGGGAAGCTGTTTTTT. V gene TRBV4-2 combines with J gene TRBJ2-2; D may correspond to TRBD1 or TRBD2 (6 bases each). This CDR3 has 15 residues. Germline lookup yields CDR1 LGHNA and CDR2 YNFKEQ.

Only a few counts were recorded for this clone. The CDR3 loop reads CASSELTGGLRSGELFF. The CDR3 DNA follows: TGTGCCAGCAGCGAATTGACGGGGGGTCTAAGATCCGGGGAGCTGTTTTTT. This rearrangement joins TRBV4-2 to TRBJ2-2; 7 bases map to TRBD2. Trimming removed 5 bases from V and 6 bases from J; junction bases left unmatched: 15. The CDR3 loop spans 17 amino acids. The germline gives CDR1 LGHNA, CDR2 YNFKEQ.

The CDR3 loop reads CASSPDWNTGELFF. The CDR3 bases are TGTGCCAGCAGCCCGGATTGGAACACCGGGGAGCTGTTTTTT. The J gene is TRBJ2-2, the V gene TRBV14; D not resolved. CDR1 and CDR2 from the germline V gene are SGHDN and FVKESK. CDR3 size: 14 residues. V was cut by 4 bases and J by 1 base, with 7 bases left in between.

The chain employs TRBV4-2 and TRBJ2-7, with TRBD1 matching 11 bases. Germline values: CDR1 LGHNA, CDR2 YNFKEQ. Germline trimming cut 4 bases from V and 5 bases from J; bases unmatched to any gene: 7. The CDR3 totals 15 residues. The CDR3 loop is CASSREWTGGDEQYF. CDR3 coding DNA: TGTGCCAGCAGCCGCGAATGGACAGGGGGCGACGAGCAGTACTTC.

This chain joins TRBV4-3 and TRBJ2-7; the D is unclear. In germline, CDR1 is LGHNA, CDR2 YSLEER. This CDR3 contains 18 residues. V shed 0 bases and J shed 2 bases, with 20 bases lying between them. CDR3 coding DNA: TGCGCCAGCAGCCAAGATTCAGTCGCCTCGGTGGGTACCTACGAGCAGTACTTC. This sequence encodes CASSQDSVASVGTYEQYF.

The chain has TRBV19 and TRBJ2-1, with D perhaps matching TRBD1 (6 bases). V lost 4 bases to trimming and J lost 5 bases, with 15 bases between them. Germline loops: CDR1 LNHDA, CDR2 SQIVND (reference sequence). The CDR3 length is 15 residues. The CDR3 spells CASSRTPGDHNEQFF. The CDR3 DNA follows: TGTGCCAGTAGTAGAACGCCAGGGGACCACAATGAGCAGTTCTTC.

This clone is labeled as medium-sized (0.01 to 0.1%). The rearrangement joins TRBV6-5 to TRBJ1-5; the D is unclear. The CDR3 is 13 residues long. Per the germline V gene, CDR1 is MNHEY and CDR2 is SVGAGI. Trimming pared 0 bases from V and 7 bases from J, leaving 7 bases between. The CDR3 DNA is TGTGCCAGCAGTTACTCGAACGGGCAGCCCCAGCATTTT. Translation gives CASSYSNGQPQHF.

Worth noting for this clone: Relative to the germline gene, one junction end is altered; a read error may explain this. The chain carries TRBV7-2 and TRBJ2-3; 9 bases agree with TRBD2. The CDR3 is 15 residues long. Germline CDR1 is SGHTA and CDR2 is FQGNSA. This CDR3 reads CASTLAGAVTDTQYF. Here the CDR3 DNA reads TGTGCCAGCACCTTAGCGGGGGCCGTCACAGATACGCAGTATTTT. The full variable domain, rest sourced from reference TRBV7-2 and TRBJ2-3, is GAGVSQSPSNKVTEKGKDVELRCDPISGHTALYWYRQSLGQGLEFLIYFQGNSAPDKSGLPSDRFSAERTGGSVSTLTIQRTQQEDSAVYLCASTLAGAVTDTQYFGPGTRLTVL.

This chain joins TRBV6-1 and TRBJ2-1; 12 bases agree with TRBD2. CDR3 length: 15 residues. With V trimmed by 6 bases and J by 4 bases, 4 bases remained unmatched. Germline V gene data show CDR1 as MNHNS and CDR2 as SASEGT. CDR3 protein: CASSPGLAGYNEQFF. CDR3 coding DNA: TGTGCCAGCAGCCCTGGACTAGCGGGATACAATGAGCAGTTCTTC.

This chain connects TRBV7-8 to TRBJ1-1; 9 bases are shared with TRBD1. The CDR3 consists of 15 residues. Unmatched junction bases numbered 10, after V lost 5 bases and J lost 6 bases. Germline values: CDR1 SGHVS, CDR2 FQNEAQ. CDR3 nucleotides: TGTGCCAGCAGCCCATCCGGACAGGGGTTACCTGAAGCTTTCTTT. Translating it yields CASSPSGQGLPEAFF.

CDR3 coding DNA: TGTGCCAGCAGTTTGGGACAGAGGATCCAAGAGACCCAGTACTTC. It specifies CASSLGQRIQETQYF. V usage is TRBV6-5 and J usage is TRBJ2-5; TRBD1 matches 7 bases. The germline V gene has CDR1 MNHEY and CDR2 SVGAGI. The CDR3 is made up of 15 amino acids. Trimming removed 4 bases from V and 1 base from J; junction bases left unmatched: 6.

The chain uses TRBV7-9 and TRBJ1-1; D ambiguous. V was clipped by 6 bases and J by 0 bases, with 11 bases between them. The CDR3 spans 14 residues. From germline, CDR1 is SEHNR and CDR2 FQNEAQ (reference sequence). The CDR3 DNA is TGTGCCAGCAGGGTCTGGGAGATGAACACTGAAGCTTTCTTT. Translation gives CASRVWEMNTEAFF.

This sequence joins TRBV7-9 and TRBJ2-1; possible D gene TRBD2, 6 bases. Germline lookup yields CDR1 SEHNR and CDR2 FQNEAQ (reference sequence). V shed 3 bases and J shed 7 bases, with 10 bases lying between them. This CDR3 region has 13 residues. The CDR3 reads CASSFGEVNEQFF. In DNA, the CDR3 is TGTGCCAGCAGCTTTGGGGAGGTGAATGAGCAGTTCTTC.

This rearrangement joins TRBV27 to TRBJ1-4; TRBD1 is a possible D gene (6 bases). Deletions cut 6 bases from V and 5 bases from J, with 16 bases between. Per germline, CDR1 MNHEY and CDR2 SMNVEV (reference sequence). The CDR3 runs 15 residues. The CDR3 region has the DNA TGTGCCAGCAGCCCTCCCGACAGGAGAAATGAAAAACTGTTTTTT. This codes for CASSPPDRRNEKLFF.

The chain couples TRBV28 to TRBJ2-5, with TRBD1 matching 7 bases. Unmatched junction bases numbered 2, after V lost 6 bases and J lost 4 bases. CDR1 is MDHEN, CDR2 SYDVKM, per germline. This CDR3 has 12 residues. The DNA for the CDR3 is TGTGCCAGCAGGGACAGGCCAGAGACCCAGTACTTC. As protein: CASRDRPETQYF. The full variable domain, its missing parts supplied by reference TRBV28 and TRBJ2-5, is DVKVTQSSRYLVKRTGEKVFLECVQDMDHENMFWYRQDPGLGLRLIYFSYDVKMKEKGDIPEGYSVSREKKERFSLILESASTNQTSMYLCASRDRPETQYFGPGTRLLVL.

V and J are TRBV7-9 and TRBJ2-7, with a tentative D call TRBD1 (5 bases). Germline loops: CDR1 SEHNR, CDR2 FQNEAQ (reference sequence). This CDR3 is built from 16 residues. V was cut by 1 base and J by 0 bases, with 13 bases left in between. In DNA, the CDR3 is TGTGCCAGCAGCTTAGAGGGCGGCAGGGCCTCCTACGAGCAGTACTTC. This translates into CASSLEGGRASYEQYF.

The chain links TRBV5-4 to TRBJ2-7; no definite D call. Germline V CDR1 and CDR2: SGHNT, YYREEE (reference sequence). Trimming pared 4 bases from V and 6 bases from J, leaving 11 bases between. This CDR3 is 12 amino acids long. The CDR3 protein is CASSLGLREQYF. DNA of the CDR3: TGTGCCAGCAGCCTCGGGCTTCGCGAGCAGTACTTC.

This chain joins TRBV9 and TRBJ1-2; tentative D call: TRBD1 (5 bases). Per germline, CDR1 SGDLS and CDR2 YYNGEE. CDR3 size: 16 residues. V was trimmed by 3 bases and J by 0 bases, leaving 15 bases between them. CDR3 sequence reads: CASSDGGTYANYGYTF. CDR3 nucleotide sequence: TGTGCCAGCAGCGACGGAGGGACTTACGCTAACTATGGCTACACCTTC.

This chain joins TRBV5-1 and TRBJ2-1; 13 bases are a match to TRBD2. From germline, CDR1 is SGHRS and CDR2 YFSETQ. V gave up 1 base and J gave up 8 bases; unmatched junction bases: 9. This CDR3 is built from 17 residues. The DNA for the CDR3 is TGCGCCAGCAGCTTGAGGTCCGGGACTAGCGGGGTCGATGAGCAGTTCTTC. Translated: CASSLRSGTSGVDEQFF.

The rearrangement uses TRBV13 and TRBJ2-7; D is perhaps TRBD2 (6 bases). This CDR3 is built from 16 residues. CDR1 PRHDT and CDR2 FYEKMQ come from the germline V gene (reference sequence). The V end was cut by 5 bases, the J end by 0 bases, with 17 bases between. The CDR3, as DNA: TGTGCCAGCAGCCCGACTGGGACTTTGAGCTCCTACGAGCAGTACTTC. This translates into CASSPTGTLSSYEQYF.

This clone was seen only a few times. The CDR3 DNA follows: TGTGCCAGCAGTTCTCCGGGTCAGCCCCAGCATTTT. The encoded protein is CASSSPGQPQHF. The rearrangement joins TRBV6-6 to TRBJ1-5; the D is unclear. The germline V and J ends were trimmed by 4 bases and 6 bases, with 7 bases remaining between them. The CDR3 loop spans 12 amino acids. Germline CDR1 reads MNHNY; CDR2 reads SVGAGI (reference sequence).

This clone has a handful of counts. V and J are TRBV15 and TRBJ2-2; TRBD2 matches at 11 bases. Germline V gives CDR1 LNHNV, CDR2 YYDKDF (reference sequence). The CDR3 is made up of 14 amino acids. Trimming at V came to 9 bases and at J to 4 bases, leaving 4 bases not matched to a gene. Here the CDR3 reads CATRLAGITGELFF. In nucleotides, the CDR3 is TGTGCCACGAGACTAGCGGGAATCACCGGGGAGCTGTTTTTT.